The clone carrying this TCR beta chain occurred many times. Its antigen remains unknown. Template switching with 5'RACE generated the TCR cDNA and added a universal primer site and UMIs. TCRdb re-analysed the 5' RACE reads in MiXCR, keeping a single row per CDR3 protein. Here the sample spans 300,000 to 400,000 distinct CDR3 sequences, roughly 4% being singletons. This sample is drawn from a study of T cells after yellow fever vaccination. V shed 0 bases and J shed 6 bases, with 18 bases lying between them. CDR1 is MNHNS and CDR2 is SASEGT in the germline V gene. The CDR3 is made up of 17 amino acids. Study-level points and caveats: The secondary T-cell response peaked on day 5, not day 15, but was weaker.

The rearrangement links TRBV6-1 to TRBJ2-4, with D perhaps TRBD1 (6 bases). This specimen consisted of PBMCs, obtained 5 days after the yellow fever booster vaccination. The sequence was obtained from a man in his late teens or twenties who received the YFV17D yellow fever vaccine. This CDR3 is CASSEAIPGTSTNIQYF. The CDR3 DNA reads TGTGCCAGCAGTGAAGCAATCCCGGGGACATCGACAAACATTCAGTACTTC.